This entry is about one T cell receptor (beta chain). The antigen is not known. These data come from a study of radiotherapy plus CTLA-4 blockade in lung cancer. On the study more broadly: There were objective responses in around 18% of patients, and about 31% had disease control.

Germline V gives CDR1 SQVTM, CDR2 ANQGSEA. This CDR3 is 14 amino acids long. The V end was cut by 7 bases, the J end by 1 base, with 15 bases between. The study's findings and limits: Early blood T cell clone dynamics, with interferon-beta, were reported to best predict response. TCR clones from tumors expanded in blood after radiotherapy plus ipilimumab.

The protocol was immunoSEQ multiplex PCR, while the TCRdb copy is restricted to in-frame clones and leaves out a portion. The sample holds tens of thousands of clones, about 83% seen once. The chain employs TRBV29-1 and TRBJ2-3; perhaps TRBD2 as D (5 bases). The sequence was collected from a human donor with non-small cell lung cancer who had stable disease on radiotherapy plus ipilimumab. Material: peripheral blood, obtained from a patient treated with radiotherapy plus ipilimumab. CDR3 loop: CSARRGIGTDTQYF. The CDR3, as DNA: TGCAGCGCCCGACGGGGTATTGGCACAGATACGCAGTATTTT.